This record covers a single T cell receptor beta chain. Vbeta (60) and Jbeta (13) primers were used in the PCR. This table comes from immunoSEQ multiplex PCR, and its TCRdb copy is limited to in-frame clones, with some not included. The sample yields 150,000 to 200,000 clones, about 79% seen once. The record originates from a study of cytomegalovirus exposure and HLA in healthy donors. The wider study: As released early, the data held roughly 85 million unique TCRs from HLA-typed donors.

Trimming removed 6 bases from V and 2 bases from J; junction bases left unmatched: 2. The CDR3 covers 15 residues. Germline CDR1 reads MDHEN; CDR2 reads SYDVKM. This TCR was sampled from a woman in her forties or fifties in good health and CMV-seronegative. The rearrangement uses TRBV28 and TRBJ2-6; TRBD1 matches at 9 bases. What was sequenced was PBMCs. Here the CDR3 DNA reads TGTGCCAGCAGGGGACAGGGCGCTGGGGCCAACGTCCTGACTTTC. Translating it yields CASRGQGAGANVLTF.